These 10 T cell receptor beta chains were sequenced from one sample in a study of blood T cells in healthy people across ages. A J-beta primer mix and a sample-barcoded 5' primer were used in a second PCR of about 7 to 12 cycles. Via MiXCR, TCRdb re-called the 5' RACE reads, giving one row per CDR3 protein. In the table there are approximately 810,000 distinct CDR3 sequences, around 36% of which are singletons. Material for sequencing was blood. These receptors all come from a man between 18 and 29 years old in good health.

V gene TRBV20-1 combines with J gene TRBJ2-5; D not certain. The closer fit of TRBJ2-7 to the DNA end suggests the J call may be wrong. CDR1 and CDR2 from the germline V gene are DFQATT and SNEGSKA (reference sequence). The CDR3 extends over 14 amino acids. DNA for the CDR3: TGCAGTGCTCCTAGACTGCTTGTTCCGTACGAGCAGTACTTC. This encodes CSAPRLLVPYEQYF.

This clonotype was seen ten or more times. The chain joins TRBV3-1 to TRBJ2-5, with D tentatively TRBD2 (6 bases). Germline V CDR1 and CDR2: LGHDT, YNNKEL (reference sequence). Trimming left V 3 bases short and J 5 bases short, with 13 bases between. The CDR3 consists of 14 residues. In nucleotides, the CDR3 is TGTGCCAGCAGCCATTTAGGGCGGGATGAGACCCAGTACTTC. Translation: CASSHLGRDETQYF.

This clonotype has only a few counts. This rearrangement joins TRBV2 to TRBJ2-3, with TRBD2 matching 8 bases. V lost 6 bases to trimming and J lost 1 base; unmatched junction nucleotides: 6. The CDR3 runs 15 residues. The V gene's germline CDR1 is SNHLY and CDR2 FYNNEI. In nucleotides, the CDR3 is TGTGCCAGCAGCGCAGGGCGGGGGGGCACAGATACGCAGTATTTT. Translated: CASSAGRGGTDTQYF.

The chain combines TRBV6-2 or TRBV6-3 with TRBJ1-5, with 8 bases lining up with TRBD1. From germline, CDR1 is MNHEY and CDR2 SVGEGT. This CDR3 spans 14 amino acids. V shed 7 bases and J 6 bases; nucleotides not matched to a gene: 8. The CDR3: CASTWTGTAQPQHF. CDR3 DNA sequence: TGTGCCAGCACTTGGACAGGGACCGCTCAGCCCCAGCATTTT.

On this clonotype: This may stem from a read error, because a much larger clone lies one nucleotide away. The chain links TRBV5-1 to TRBJ2-7; D uncertain. Germline-derived CDR1 and CDR2 are SGHRS and YFSETQ. The CDR3 covers 16 residues. The CDR3 loop reads CASGLAVGRASYEQYF. The CDR3 region has the DNA TGCGCCAGCGGCTTGGCCGTTGGACGGGCATCCTACGAGCAGTACTTC.

The chain has TRBV24-1 and TRBJ1-2, with D perhaps TRBD1 (5 bases). The CDR3 is made up of 13 amino acids. V lost 1 base, J lost 7 bases, and 9 bases lay in between. Germline lookup yields CDR1 KGHDR and CDR2 SFDVKD. Here the CDR3 reads CATSDFSGAGYTF. The DNA of the CDR3 is TGTGCCACCAGTGATTTTAGTGGGGCTGGCTACACCTTC.

This clonotype was seen a handful of times. This chain joins TRBV5-1 and TRBJ2-1, with 13 bases lining up with TRBD2. With V trimmed by 0 bases and J by 0 bases, 3 bases remained unmatched. This CDR3 region has 18 residues. Germline lookup yields CDR1 SGHRS and CDR2 YFSETQ. CDR3 in amino acids: CASSLGLAGGYSYNEQFF. The DNA for the CDR3 is TGCGCCAGCAGCTTGGGACTAGCGGGGGGATACTCCTACAATGAGCAGTTCTTC.

The rearrangement joins TRBV7-2 to TRBJ1-5; D is ambiguous. There are 14 residues in the CDR3. V was shortened by 5 bases and J by 7 bases, with 15 bases between the two germline ends. From germline, CDR1 is SGHTA and CDR2 FQGNSA. Written as DNA, the CDR3 is TGTGCCAGCAGCGGAGAGGCAGGAGCCCAGCCCCAGCATTTT. Its translation is CASSGEAGAQPQHF.

J is TRBJ2-1 and V is TRBV13; D may be TRBD2 (7 bases). CDR1 and CDR2 (germline): PRHDT, FYEKMQ (reference sequence). CDR3 length: 14 residues. Trimming took 1 base from V and 8 from J, leaving 12 bases between them. For the CDR3, the DNA is TGTGCCAGCAGCTTAGAGGGGGGGAGCGATGAGCAGTTCTTC. It encodes CASSLEGGSDEQFF.

This clonotype was counted only a few times. V and J are TRBV20-1 and TRBJ2-3; 8 nucleotides agree with TRBD1. The germline CDR1 and CDR2 sequences are DFQATT and SNEGSKA (reference sequence). This CDR3 contains 17 residues. Germline trimming cut 6 bases from V and 10 bases from J; bases unmatched to any gene: 24. CDR3 coding DNA: TGCAGTGCCGCAAACCTGGGAACGGACAGGGCTGGTCTTCCGCAGTATTTT. This sequence encodes CSAANLGTDRAGLPQYF.